The clone carrying this T cell receptor (beta chain) was counted ten times or more. The antigen remains undetermined. This specimen comes from a study of regulatory T cells in long-lasting Graves disease. Study-wide points: Accuracy may have been reduced by the small sample size. The study found TRBV28, TRBJ1-2 and TRBJ2-5 favored in persistent disease.

Time point meaning: newly diagnosed GD, antithyroid drugs for less than 3 months. Researchers made the TCR library from RNA that was extracted from PBMCs. Germline V gene data show CDR1 as SNHLY and CDR2 as FYNNEI. V was clipped by 7 bases and J by 6 bases; unmatched bases: 10. The CDR3 has 16 amino acids. The authors built TCR beta libraries using iRepertoire HTBI primers and Arm-PCR of CDR3 regions. TCRdb fed the multiplex PCR reads into MiXCR, producing one record per CDR3 protein. The sample has 350,000 to 450,000 distinct CDR3 sequences, 15% seen once. These records were also assigned to another study, of T cells in Graves' hyperthyroidism and ophthalmopathy. As reported in that work: The TCR CDR3 was amplified in a first-round RT-PCR using the HTBI primer set. Median prediction lead before ophthalmopathy onset was about 6.7 months with the model.

The rearrangement uses TRBV2 and TRBJ2-3; the match to TRBD2 covers 13 bases. This sample comprised peripheral blood mononuclear cells (PBMCs), obtained at new diagnosis, from a patient treated with antithyroid drugs. This receptor was obtained from a woman aged 40 to 50 with Graves disease. The CDR3 sequence is CASKATSGRAGDTQYF. In DNA form, the CDR3 reads TGTGCCAGCAAGGCTACTAGCGGGAGGGCCGGGGATACGCAGTATTTT.